This TCR beta chain was documented in a study of blood T cell repertoires in COVID-19. The wider study: Material from acute and convalescent COVID-19 was sourced from the United States, Italy and Spain.

Original processing notes: Amplified reference gene primers provided the basis for estimating nucleated cell counts. Profiled with immunoSEQ multiplex PCR; TCRdb holds only in-frame clones, not every one. The V and J calls and the clone size are those of that table, but D and trimming were determined from the DNA. The sample gives around 230,000 clones, roughly 85% of which show up once; around 2.2% is in the top ten. The CDR3 sequence is 11 residues long. V gave up 5 bases and J gave up 2 bases, with 3 bases separating them. Germline V lookup: CDR1 LGHNT, CDR2 FRNRAP. The TCR comes from a man younger than 40 who had recovered from COVID-19. V gene TRBV12-5 combines with J gene TRBJ2-5; the D is unclear. The specimen sequenced was peripheral blood. This chain's CDR3 is CASGIQETQYF. CDR3 DNA sequence: TGTGCTAGTGGTATACAAGAGACCCAGTACTTC. The full variable domain, its missing parts supplied by reference TRBV12-5 and TRBJ2-5, is DARVTQTPRHKVTEMGQEVTMRCQPILGHNTVFWYRQTMMQGLELLAYFRNRAPLDDSGMPKDRFSAEMPDATLATLKIQPSEPRDSAVYFCASGIQETQYFGPGTRLLVL.